This is a list of T cell receptor beta chains from one sample in a study of Ad26.COV2.S vaccination and SARS-CoV-2 variants. The assay was immunoSEQ multiplex PCR, and TCRdb's table has in-frame clones only and misses some. The sample has about 680,000 clones, 70% to 90% seen once. This sample comprised peripheral blood, obtained in a trial of Ad26.COV2.S vaccine versus placebo. The receptors were sampled from a person aged 18-60 years who received the Ad26.COV2.S COVID-19 vaccine or a placebo. Each CDR3 is given with its conserved first and last residue. D genes are given only for firm matches. Expanded clones are given a class, and other clones once, few, many or no size at all.

D gene,V gene,clone size,J gene,CDR3 protein,CDR3 DNA
.,TRBV6-5,.,TRBJ2-7,CASSGTQRYEQYF,TGTGCCAGCAGCGGGACCCAGAGATACGAGCAGTACTTC
.,TRBV7-2,.,TRBJ1-1,CASSLGHQSTEAFF,TGTGCCAGCAGCTTGGGACACCAGAGCACTGAAGCTTTCTTT
TRBD1,TRBV5-4,once,TRBJ2-7,CASSLGQGTGYEQYF,TGTGCCAGCAGTTTAGGACAGGGAACGGGCTACGAGCAGTACTTC
.,TRBV11-3,once,TRBJ2-1,CASSLAHGGNEQFF,TGTGCCAGCAGCTTAGCACATGGGGGGAATGAGCAGTTCTTC
.,TRBV7-2,.,TRBJ2-1,CASSSYGGTGRHNEQFF,TGTGCCAGCAGCTCTTACGGCGGCACGGGGCGCCACAATGAGCAGTTCTTC
TRBD1,TRBV7-2,.,TRBJ1-2,CASSFTGTGGVGYTF,TGTGCCAGCAGCTTTACCGGGACAGGGGGCGTTGGCTACACCTTC
TRBD1,TRBV6-5,.,TRBJ2-7,CASSSGTGPYEQYF,TGTGCCAGCAGTTCGGGGACAGGGCCCTACGAGCAGTACTTC
TRBD2,TRBV10-3,.,TRBJ2-1,CAIQALPTSGTYNEQFF,TGTGCCATCCAAGCACTACCTACTAGCGGGACCTACAATGAGCAGTTCTTC
.,TRBV5-1,.,TRBJ2-2,CASSSGGAGTGELFF,TGCGCCAGCAGCTCGGGGGGCGCGGGCACCGGGGAGCTGTTTTTT
.,TRBV2,.,TRBJ2-1,CASSVRSGTYNEQFF,TGTGCCAGCAGTGTAAGGAGCGGTACCTACAATGAGCAGTTCTTC
.,TRBV9,few,TRBJ1-6,CASSVLPAGNSPLHF,TGTGCCAGCAGCGTGTTGCCAGCGGGAAATTCACCCCTCCACTTT
TRBD1,TRBV7-2,.,TRBJ1-2,CASSSRTGDYGYTF,TGTGCCAGCAGCTCCCGGACAGGGGACTATGGCTACACCTTC
TRBD2,TRBV6-6,.,TRBJ2-3,CASSPGEREGNTQYF,TGTGCCAGCAGTCCCGGCGAGCGGGAGGGAAATACGCAGTATTTT
.,TRBV5-5,.,TRBJ1-1,CASSLKGIGTEAFF,TGTGCCAGCAGCTTGAAGGGGATTGGGACTGAAGCTTTCTTT
TRBD1,TRBV6-5,.,TRBJ1-6,CASSPGGNSPLHF,TGTGCCAGCAGTCCAGGGGGCAATTCACCCCTCCACTTT
.,TRBV30,.,TRBJ1-5,CAWSVGAEQPQHF,TGTGCCTGGAGTGTGGGGGCGGAACAGCCCCAGCATTTT
TRBD2,TRBV7-6,.,TRBJ2-3,CASSSQGLAGNTQYF,TGTGCCAGCAGCTCCCAAGGGTTAGCGGGGAATACGCAGTATTTT
TRBD2,TRBV6-5,.,TRBJ2-1,CASSPPGTTYNEQFF,TGTGCCAGCAGTCCTCCCGGGACTACCTACAATGAGCAGTTCTTC
.,TRBV14,.,TRBJ2-7,CASSQAGAYEQYF,TGTGCCAGCAGCCAAGCGGGGGCTTACGAGCAGTACTTC
.,TRBV30,.,TRBJ2-2,CAWKGPRAGELFF,TGTGCCTGGAAGGGTCCGAGGGCCGGGGAGCTGTTTTTT
.,TRBV12-3/TRBV12-4,.,TRBJ2-7,CASSFTGSYEQYF,TGTGCCAGCAGTTTCACCGGTTCCTACGAGCAGTACTTC
.,TRBV7-3,.,TRBJ2-1,CASSFSSYNEQFF,TGTGCCAGCAGCTTTAGTTCCTACAATGAGCAGTTCTTC
.,TRBV5-1,.,TRBJ2-1,CASSMGPSDEQFF,TGCGCCAGCAGCATGGGACCTTCGGATGAGCAGTTCTTC
.,TRBV20-1,.,TRBJ2-1,CSARWASKAFF,TGCAGTGCTAGGTGGGCCTCCAAGGCGTTCTTC
TRBD1,TRBV11-2,few,TRBJ2-1,CASSLEGQTYNEQFF,TGTGCCAGCAGCTTAGAGGGACAGACCTACAATGAGCAGTTCTTC
.,TRBV20-1,.,TRBJ1-2,CSAPTGYGYTF,TGCAGTGCCCCGACGGGATATGGCTACACCTTC
.,TRBV21-1,few,TRBJ1-4,CASGPPSCNEKLFF,TGTGCCAGCGGACCCCCGTCATGTAATGAAAAACTGTTTTTT
TRBD2,TRBV19,.,TRBJ2-7,CASSVTSGSSYEQYF,TGTGCCAGTAGCGTTACTAGCGGCAGCTCCTACGAGCAGTACTTC
.,TRBV24-1,.,TRBJ2-2,CATSDSAGGTGELFF,TGTGCCACCAGTGATTCGGCTGGGGGCACCGGGGAGCTGTTTTTT
.,TRBV6-5,.,TRBJ2-1,CASTGRTNEQFF,TGTGCCAGCACGGGACGTACCAATGAGCAGTTCTTC
TRBD1,TRBV28,.,TRBJ1-5,CASRPTGWVGNQPQHF,TGTGCCAGCAGACCGACAGGGTGGGTGGGCAATCAGCCCCAGCATTTT
.,TRBV7-8,.,TRBJ1-5,CASSSHHETVHQPQHF,TGTGCCAGCAGCTCCCACCATGAGACAGTCCATCAGCCCCAGCATTTT
.,TRBV19,.,TRBJ1-5,CASSLGQFNQPQHF,TGTGCCAGTAGTCTTGGACAGTTCAATCAGCCCCAGCATTTT
.,TRBV5-1,.,TRBJ1-4,CASSMTGHHATNEKLFF,TGCGCCAGCAGCATGACGGGACACCATGCAACTAATGAAAAACTGTTTTTT
TRBD1,TRBV7-4,.,TRBJ2-3,CASSPGTDRVGHPPTDTQYF,TGTGCCAGCAGCCCGGGGACAGACCGAGTAGGCCATCCCCCCACAGATACGCAGTATTTT
.,TRBV29-1,.,TRBJ2-2,CSFRRTGELFF,TGCAGTTTTAGACGAACCGGGGAGCTGTTTTTT
TRBD1,TRBV20-1,.,TRBJ1-5,CSASPGQGDQPQHF,TGCAGTGCTAGTCCTGGACAGGGTGATCAGCCCCAGCATTTT
TRBD2,TRBV7-8,.,TRBJ2-3,CASSLLGTAGVVDTQYF,TGTGCCAGCAGCTTACTTGGAACAGCGGGGGTCGTAGATACGCAGTATTTT
.,TRBV5-8,.,TRBJ2-3,CASSLGRGGTQYF,TGTGCCAGCAGCTTGGGAAGGGGCGGTACGCAGTATTTT
TRBD1,TRBV7-8,.,TRBJ2-7,CASSHDRGLTYEQYF,TGTGCCAGCAGCCACGACAGGGGGCTAACCTACGAGCAGTACTTC
TRBD2,TRBV7-6,.,TRBJ2-3,CASSYYGTSDTDTQYF,TGTGCCAGCAGTTACTATGGGACTAGCGACACAGATACGCAGTATTTT
.,TRBV12-3/TRBV12-4,.,TRBJ2-7,CASSLGHLYEQYF,TGTGCCAGCAGTTTGGGACATCTCTACGAGCAGTACTTC
.,TRBV29-1,.,TRBJ2-7,CSVDGGAYEQYF,TGCAGCGTTGACGGGGGTGCCTACGAGCAGTACTTC
.,TRBV2,.,TRBJ2-7,CASSRDIYEQYF,TGTGCCAGCAGCCGGGACATCTACGAGCAGTACTTC
.,TRBV5-4,.,TRBJ2-1,CASSSQTSSRFF,TGTGCCAGCAGCTCCCAGACGAGTAGCCGGTTCTTC
TRBD1,TRBV7-9,.,TRBJ2-5,CASTTGGTGFRETQYF,TGTGCCAGCACCACAGGGGGGACGGGGTTCAGAGAGACCCAGTACTTC
TRBD1,TRBV3-1/TRBV3-2,once,TRBJ2-5,CASSQKWTGNPFIQETQYF,TGTGCCAGCAGCCAGAAATGGACAGGTAACCCTTTCATACAAGAGACCCAGTACTTC
.,TRBV30,.,TRBJ2-3,CAWDTDTQYF,TGTGCCTGGGATACAGATACGCAGTATTTT